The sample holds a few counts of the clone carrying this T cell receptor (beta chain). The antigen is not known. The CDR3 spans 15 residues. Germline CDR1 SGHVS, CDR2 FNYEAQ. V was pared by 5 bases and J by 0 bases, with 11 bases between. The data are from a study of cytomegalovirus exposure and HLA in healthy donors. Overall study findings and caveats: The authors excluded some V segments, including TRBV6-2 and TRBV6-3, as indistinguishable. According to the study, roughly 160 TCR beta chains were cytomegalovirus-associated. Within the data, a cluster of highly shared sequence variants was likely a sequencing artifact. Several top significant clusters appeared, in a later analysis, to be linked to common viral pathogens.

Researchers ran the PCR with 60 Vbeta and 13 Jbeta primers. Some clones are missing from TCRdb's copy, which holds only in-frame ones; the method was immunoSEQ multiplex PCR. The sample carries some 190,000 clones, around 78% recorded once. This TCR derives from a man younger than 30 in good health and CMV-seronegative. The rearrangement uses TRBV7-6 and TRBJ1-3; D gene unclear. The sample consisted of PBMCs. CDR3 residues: CASSLQPGSGNTIYF. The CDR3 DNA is TGTGCCAGCAGCCTACAACCGGGCTCTGGAAACACCATATATTTT.